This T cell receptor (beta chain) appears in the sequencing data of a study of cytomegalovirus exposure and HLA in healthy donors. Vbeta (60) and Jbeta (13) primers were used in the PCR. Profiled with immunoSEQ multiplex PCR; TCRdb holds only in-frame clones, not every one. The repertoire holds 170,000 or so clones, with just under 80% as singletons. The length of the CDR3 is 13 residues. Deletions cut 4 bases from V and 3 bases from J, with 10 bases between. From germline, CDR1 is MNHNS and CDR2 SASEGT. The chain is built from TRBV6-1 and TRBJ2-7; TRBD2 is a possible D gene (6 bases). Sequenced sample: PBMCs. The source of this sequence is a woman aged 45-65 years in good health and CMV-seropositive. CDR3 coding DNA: TGTGCCAGCAGTGGCACGGGGGACTACGAGCAGTACTTC. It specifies CASSGTGDYEQYF.